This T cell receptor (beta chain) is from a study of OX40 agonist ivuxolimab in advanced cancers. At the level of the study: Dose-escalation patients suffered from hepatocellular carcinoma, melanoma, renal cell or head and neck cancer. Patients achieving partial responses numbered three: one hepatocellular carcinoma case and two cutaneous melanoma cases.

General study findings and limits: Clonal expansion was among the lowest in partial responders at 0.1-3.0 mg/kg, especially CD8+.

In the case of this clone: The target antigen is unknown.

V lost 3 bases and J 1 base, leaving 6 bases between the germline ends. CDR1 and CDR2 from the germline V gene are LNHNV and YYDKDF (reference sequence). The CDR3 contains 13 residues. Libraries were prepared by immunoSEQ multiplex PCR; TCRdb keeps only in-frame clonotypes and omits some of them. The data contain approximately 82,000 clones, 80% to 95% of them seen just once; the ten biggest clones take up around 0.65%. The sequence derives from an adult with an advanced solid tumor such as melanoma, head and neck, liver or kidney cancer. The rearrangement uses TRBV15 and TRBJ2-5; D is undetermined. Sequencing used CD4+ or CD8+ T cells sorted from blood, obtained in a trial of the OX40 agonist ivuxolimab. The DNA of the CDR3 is TGTGCCACCAGCAGCGGCCCCCAAGAGACCCAGTACTTC. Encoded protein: CATSSGPQETQYF.